The 27 T cell receptor beta chains listed next were all sequenced from one sample in a study of cytomegalovirus exposure and HLA in healthy donors. The data were produced by immunoSEQ multiplex PCR, yet TCRdb's version contains in-frame clones alone and is incomplete. Seen here are hundreds of thousands of clones, about 92% observed once, and the top ten hold approximately 3%. Source material: PBMCs. The source is a woman aged 25-40 years in good health and CMV-seronegative.

The chain has TRBV29-1 and TRBJ1-1; tentatively, D is TRBD1 (6 bases). Germline V lookup: CDR1 SQVTM, CDR2 ANQGSEA. Between the trimmed V and J ends, which lost 4 bases and 2 bases, there was a span of 8 bases. This CDR3 spans 12 amino acids. The CDR3 loop reads CSVARGNTEAFF. The CDR3 DNA reads TGCAGCGTTGCCAGGGGAAACACTGAAGCTTTCTTT.

V and J are TRBV27 and TRBJ2-7, with D possibly being TRBD2 (5 bases). Germline assignment: CDR1 MNHEY and CDR2 SMNVEV (reference sequence). The CDR3 sequence is 13 residues long. The germline V and J ends were trimmed by 6 bases and 2 bases, with 11 bases remaining between them. DNA for the CDR3: TGTGCCAGCAGCCTAGCCCGTACCTACGAGCAGTACTTC. Amino acid sequence: CASSLARTYEQYF.

This clone was counted once. The same CDR3 arises from other DNA sequences in this sample as well. The chain joins TRBV28 to TRBJ1-5; D unresolved. V lost 2 bases, J lost 6 bases, and 5 bases lay in between. CDR1 MDHEN and CDR2 SYDVKM come from the germline V gene. The CDR3 extends over 12 amino acids. CDR3 loop: CASSLPGQPQHF. CDR3 DNA sequence: TGTGCCAGCAGTTTACCTGGTCAGCCCCAGCATTTT.

The rearrangement uses TRBV6-4 and TRBJ2-1; a weak D match, TRBD2 (6 bases). V lost 2 bases and J 7 bases, leaving 9 bases between the germline ends. The CDR3 has 13 amino acids. The germline V gene has CDR1 MRHNA and CDR2 SNTAGT. DNA for the CDR3: TGTGCCAGCAGTGACAGAGGGAGGAATGAGCAGTTCTTC. It is translated as CASSDRGRNEQFF.

The rearrangement uses TRBV6-5 and TRBJ2-3; D is unclear. With 0 bases removed from V and 8 bases from J, the gap between germline ends came to 3 bases. This CDR3 has 11 amino acids. The germline V gene encodes CDR1 MNHEY and CDR2 SVGAGI. The CDR3 region is CASSYSGTQYF. CDR3 DNA: TGTGCCAGCAGTTACTCCGGTACGCAGTATTTT.

The V gene is TRBV29-1, the J gene TRBJ2-5; D unresolved. V shed 6 bases and J shed 2 bases, with 13 bases lying between them. From germline, CDR1 is SQVTM and CDR2 ANQGSEA. The CDR3 has 13 amino acids. CDR3 in DNA: TGCAGCGTCTGTCGGACGTATCAAGAGACCCAGTACTTC. It is translated as CSVCRTYQETQYF.

This clone has only a few counts. V gene TRBV7-7 combines with J gene TRBJ2-4, with D maybe TRBD2 (5 bases). Trimming cost V 7 bases and J 14 bases, with 18 bases left between them. Germline V CDR1 and CDR2: SSHAT, FNYEAQ (reference sequence). The CDR3 sequence is 12 residues long. Here the CDR3 reads CASTPRGGPEYF. The DNA of the CDR3 is TGTGCCAGCACACCCCGGGGTGGGCCTGAGTACTTC.

The chain combines TRBV7-2 with TRBJ2-1; D is ambiguous. Germline CDR1 is SGHTA and CDR2 is FQGNSA. CDR3 length equals 14 residues. V lost 1 base, J lost 5 bases, and 9 bases lay in between. The CDR3, as DNA: TGTGCCAGCAGCTTAGGGCTAGTTGACAATGAGCAGTTCTTC. Protein: CASSLGLVDNEQFF.

The chain couples TRBV6-5 to TRBJ2-7, with TRBD1 as a possible D gene (7 bases). V was shortened by 1 base and J by 4 bases, with 14 bases between the two germline ends. This CDR3 has 15 amino acids. Germline CDR1 reads MNHEY; CDR2 reads SVGAGI. CDR3: CASSYFGRGTYEQYF. The DNA for the CDR3 is TGTGCCAGCAGTTACTTTGGCAGGGGGACTTACGAGCAGTACTTC.

V usage is TRBV27 and J usage is TRBJ2-7; unclear D gene. Trimming pared 5 bases from V and 5 bases from J, leaving 13 bases between. The V gene's germline CDR1 is MNHEY and CDR2 SMNVEV (reference sequence). This CDR3 contains 13 residues. The CDR3 coding sequence is TGTGCCAGCAGTCCAGGACCCGGGCACGAGCAGTACTTC. It codes for CASSPGPGHEQYF.

The chain combines TRBV7-9 with TRBJ2-7, with D maybe TRBD2 (6 bases). The V and J ends lost 5 bases and 0 bases respectively, with 17 bases between them. The CDR3 totals 16 residues. The germline V gene encodes CDR1 SEHNR and CDR2 FQNEAQ (reference sequence). CDR3 nucleotides: TGTGCCAGCAGCACCTATATAGGGGAGGCCTCCTACGAGCAGTACTTC. It encodes CASSTYIGEASYEQYF.

The rearrangement links TRBV2 to TRBJ1-2, with 8 bases identical to TRBD1. From germline, CDR1 is SNHLY and CDR2 FYNNEI. CDR3 length: 15 residues. J lost 2 bases, V lost 3 bases, and 5 bases had no gene match. Written as DNA, the CDR3 is TGTGCCAGCAGTGATGTGCAGGGGGCGAACTATGGCTACACCTTC. It encodes CASSDVQGANYGYTF.

This chain uses TRBV20-1 with TRBJ1-1; tentative D call: TRBD1 (5 bases). V lost 5 bases, J lost 6 bases, and 10 bases lay in between. Germline V lookup: CDR1 DFQATT, CDR2 SNEGSKA (reference sequence). The CDR3 has 11 residues. CDR3 sequence (DNA): TGCAGTGCTGGCCAGGGCCCTGAAGCTTTCTTT. It is translated as CSAGQGPEAFF.

The V and J genes are TRBV7-2 and TRBJ2-7, with D uncertain. In germline, CDR1 is SGHTA, CDR2 FQGNSA. Trimming removed 1 base at V and 3 bases at J, with 7 bases between. CDR3 length: 13 amino acids. The CDR3 nucleotides are TGTGCCAGCAGCTTAGGGAACAGCTACGAGCAGTACTTC. Its protein is CASSLGNSYEQYF.

This chain links TRBV7-2 with TRBJ2-7; 12 positions match TRBD2. The germline V gene has CDR1 SGHTA and CDR2 FQGNSA. The CDR3 loop spans 15 amino acids. The ends lost 5 bases at V and 4 bases at J; junction bases unmatched: 6. In DNA, the CDR3 is TGTGCCAGCAGCGGAACGGGACTAGCGGGTTACGAGCAGTACTTC. Translating it yields CASSGTGLAGYEQYF.

The CDR3 is CSALGTSTFYGYTF. The CDR3 DNA is TGCAGCGCTTTGGGGACTAGCACCTTCTATGGCTACACCTTC. This rearrangement joins TRBV29-1 to TRBJ1-2; TRBD1 might be the D (5 bases). This CDR3 spans 14 amino acids. V lost 7 bases, J lost 4 bases, and 19 bases lay in between. Germline assignment: CDR1 SQVTM and CDR2 ANQGSEA.

This chain links TRBV2 with TRBJ2-2; D is ambiguous. Trimming removed 10 bases at V and 4 bases at J, with 10 bases between. There are 12 residues in the CDR3. Germline CDR1 SNHLY, CDR2 FYNNEI. The CDR3: CANFYSTGELFF. CDR3 nucleotide sequence: TGTGCCAACTTCTACTCCACCGGGGAGCTGTTTTTT.

The chain recombines TRBV7-8 with TRBJ1-2; D remains ambiguous. Trimming removed 5 bases at V and 8 bases at J, with 12 bases between. The CDR3 covers 12 residues. Germline CDR1 SGHVS, CDR2 FQNEAQ. This chain's CDR3 is CASSLEYGGYTF. The CDR3 DNA sequence: TGTGCCAGCAGCCTGGAGTATGGGGGCTACACCTTC.

In its sample, this clone was seen once. This chain connects TRBV4-2 to TRBJ2-1; TRBD1 aligns across 8 bases. The CDR3 runs 16 residues. Germline V gene data show CDR1 as LGHNA and CDR2 as YNFKEQ. The V segment lost 0 bases and the J segment 7 bases; nucleotides outside the gene matches: 8. This CDR3 reads CASSQDGQGALNEQFF. The CDR3 bases are TGTGCCAGCAGCCAAGATGGGCAGGGGGCTCTTAATGAGCAGTTCTTC.

This chain connects TRBV18 to TRBJ2-7, with D possibly being TRBD2 (5 bases). Germline lookup yields CDR1 KGHSH and CDR2 LQKENI. This CDR3 comprises 12 residues. The germline V and J ends were trimmed by 4 bases and 3 bases, with 7 bases remaining between them. DNA of the CDR3: TGTGCCAGCTCACTGGGGAGCTACGAGCAGTACTTC. As protein: CASSLGSYEQYF. The full variable domain, in which reference TRBV18 and TRBJ2-7 provide the parts outside the CDR3, is NAGVMQNPRHLVRRRGQEARLRCSPMKGHSHVYWYRQLPEEGLKFMVYLQKENIIDESGMPKERFSAEFPKEGPSILRIQQVVRGDSAAYFCASSLGSYEQYFGPGTRLTVT.

The rearrangement uses TRBV4-2 and TRBJ2-2; 7 bases are a match to TRBD2. In germline, CDR1 is LGHNA, CDR2 YNFKEQ. After removal of 1 base from V and 5 bases from J, the junction contained 10 bases not matched to a gene. The CDR3 sequence is 17 residues long. The chain's CDR3 is CASSQVGTTDGTGELFF. Written as DNA, the CDR3 is TGTGCCAGCAGCCAAGTTGGGACTACCGACGGAACCGGGGAGCTGTTTTTT.

The chain links TRBV2 to TRBJ2-7; the match to TRBD1 covers 7 bases. CDR3 length: 14 amino acids. J gave up 0 bases and V 4 bases, and 3 bases lay outside the gene matches. Per germline, CDR1 SNHLY and CDR2 FYNNEI. The CDR3 DNA reads as TGTGCCAGCAGTGGACAGGGTATCTCCTACGAGCAGTACTTC. Translation: CASSGQGISYEQYF.

The rearrangement links TRBV27 to TRBJ2-7, with 7 nucleotides matching TRBD2. The CDR3 spans 15 residues. After removal of 1 base from V and 5 bases from J, the junction contained 8 bases not matched to a gene. In germline, CDR1 is MNHEY, CDR2 SMNVEV (reference sequence). The CDR3 here is CASSLWAGAENEQYF. The CDR3 DNA follows: TGTGCCAGCAGTTTATGGGCGGGAGCGGAAAACGAGCAGTACTTC.

In its sample, this clone was seen once. This chain joins TRBV14 and TRBJ2-7, with D perhaps TRBD2 (5 bases). The CDR3 has 15 amino acids. Germline V CDR1 and CDR2: SGHDN, FVKESK. V lost 1 base, J lost 7 bases, and 17 bases lay in between. The CDR3 loop reads CASSQVRVPLEEQYF. The CDR3, as DNA: TGTGCCAGCAGCCAAGTGAGGGTTCCACTTGAGGAGCAGTACTTC.

CDR3 loop: CASTFSTGAIDYEQYF. The CDR3 DNA reads as TGTGCCAGCACCTTCTCCACAGGGGCAATAGACTACGAGCAGTACTTC. The chain uses TRBV7-2 and TRBJ2-7, with 7 bases that match TRBD1. J gave up 3 bases and V 7 bases, and 15 bases lay outside the gene matches. The CDR3 consists of 16 residues. Looked up from germline, CDR1 is SGHTA and CDR2 is FQGNSA.

The chain links TRBV19 to TRBJ2-3, with D unresolved. Germline loops: CDR1 LNHDA, CDR2 SQIVND (reference sequence). Trimming pared 1 base from V and 7 bases from J, leaving 3 bases between. The CDR3 consists of 11 residues. The CDR3, as DNA: TGTGCCAGTAGTATAGGGAATACGCAGTATTTT. It codes for CASSIGNTQYF.

This chain uses TRBV6-5 with TRBJ2-7; TRBD1 matches at 8 bases. Per the germline V gene, CDR1 is MNHEY and CDR2 is SVGAGI. The V and J ends lost 5 bases and 6 bases, in that order; junction bases with no gene match: 12. The CDR3 length is 15 residues. The CDR3 bases are TGTGCCAGCAGTCCCCCAGGGGGCAAGTGGGGCGAGCAGTACTTC. This translates into CASSPPGGKWGEQYF.